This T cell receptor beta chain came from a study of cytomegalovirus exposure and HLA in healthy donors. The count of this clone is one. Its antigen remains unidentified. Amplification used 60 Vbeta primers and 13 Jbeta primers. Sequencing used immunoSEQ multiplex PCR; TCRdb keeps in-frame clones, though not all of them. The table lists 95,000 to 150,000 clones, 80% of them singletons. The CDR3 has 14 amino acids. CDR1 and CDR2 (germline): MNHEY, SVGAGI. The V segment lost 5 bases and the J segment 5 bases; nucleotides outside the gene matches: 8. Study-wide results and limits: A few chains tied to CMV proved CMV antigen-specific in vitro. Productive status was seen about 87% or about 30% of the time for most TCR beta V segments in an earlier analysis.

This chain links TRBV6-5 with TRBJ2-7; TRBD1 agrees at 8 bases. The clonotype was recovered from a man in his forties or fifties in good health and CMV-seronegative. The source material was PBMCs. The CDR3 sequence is CASSLRTGQNEQYF. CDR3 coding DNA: TGTGCCAGCAGTCTCCGGACAGGGCAAAACGAGCAGTACTTC.